Shown below are 7 T cell receptor beta chains from a single sample sequenced in a study of T cell clonality in common variable immunodeficiency (dated by TCRdb to the mid-2010s). The library relied on the immunoSEQ multiplex PCR assay. TCRdb carries this immuneACCESS record with in-frame sequences only. Its versions omit some clonotypes, under half of them owing to an unresolved V gene in the studies checked, with the rest unexplained. This sample contains 50,000 to 60,000 clones, none of which is a singleton. The leading ten clones occupy around 0.82% of the sample. Sequencing was carried out using peripheral blood mononuclear cells. The receptors come from a person aged 18 to 75 in good health.

About this clone: The read gets to within 3 residues of the CDR3 end, and the germline J gene fills in the rest. This chain joins TRBV5-1 and TRBJ2-1; TRBD2 matches 12 bases. Germline trimming cut 4 bases from V and 8 bases from J; bases unmatched to any gene: 7. The CDR3 contains 15 residues. CDR1 is SGHRS, CDR2 YFSETQ, per germline. The CDR3 sequence is CASSDASGGVDEQFF. The sequenced CDR3 bases are TGCGCCAGCAGCGATGCTAGCGGGGGGGTCGATGAG.

This clone was detected ten times or more. The read halts 3 residues ahead of the CDR3 end, with the missing end drawn from the germline J gene. The chain has TRBV18 and TRBJ1-1; tentative D call: TRBD1 (5 bases). The V end was cut by 1 base, the J end by 3 bases, with 15 bases between. The germline V gene has CDR1 KGHSH and CDR2 LQKENI. The CDR3 runs to 16 residues. CDR3 DNA, as far as it was read: TGTGCCAGCTCACCACGCGCCCCCGGAGGGGACACTGAA. This gives the protein CASSPRAPGGDTE. The whole CDR3 sequence reads CASSPRAPGGDTEAFF.

Notes on this clone: Given a much more abundant clone one base away, this may be a read error. The sequenced fragment ends 3 residues before the CDR3 boundary, so the rest is inferred from the germline J gene. The J gene is TRBJ2-7, the V gene TRBV6-2 or TRBV6-3, with TRBD2 identical over 9 bases. From germline, CDR1 is MNHEY and CDR2 SVGEGT. The CDR3 is 15 residues long. CDR3 amino acids: CVSSFRSGSDYEQYF. The CDR3 bases that were read are TGTGTCAGCAGTTTCCGTAGCGGGAGTGACTACGAG.

This clone was found many times. The sequence runs out 3 residues before the end of the CDR3; the remainder is reconstructed from the germline J gene. The genes are TRBV10-3 and TRBJ1-5; perhaps TRBD1 as D (6 bases). The CDR3 consists of 13 residues. Per the germline V gene, CDR1 is ENHRY and CDR2 is SYGVKD. V was pared by 6 bases and J by 3 bases, with 9 bases between. The CDR3 protein is CAIRDSYNQPQHF. The sequenced CDR3 bases are TGTGCCATCAGGGACAGTTACAATCAGCCC.

This clone was observed at least ten times. Coverage ceases 3 residues before the CDR3 finishes, and the germline J gene fills in the end. The chain links TRBV7-2 to TRBJ2-1; 7 bases match TRBD2. With 5 bases clipped from V and 4 bases from J, the junction kept 5 bases outside the gene matches. Germline V lookup: CDR1 SGHTA, CDR2 FQGNSA. This CDR3 contains 14 residues. CDR3 in amino acids: CASSVGGEYNEQFF. The part of the CDR3 DNA that was read is TGTGCCAGCAGCGTGGGGGGGGAGTACAATGAG.

This clone was observed many times. Read sequence stops 3 residues before the CDR3 end, and the germline J gene provides the missing end. The chain employs TRBV9 and TRBJ2-3; TRBD1 matches at 7 bases. Unmatched junction bases numbered 12, after V lost 3 bases and J lost 2 bases. The CDR3 is 17 amino acids. The germline V gene has CDR1 SGDLS and CDR2 YYNGEE. Partial CDR3 DNA: TGTGCCAGCAGCGGACCGGGACAGAGATTTCTCACAGATACG. Translated: CASSGPGQRFLTDT. The complete CDR3 reads CASSGPGQRFLTDTQYF.

In its sample, this clone was seen many times. From the germline J gene comes the end of the CDR3, since the read stops 3 residues before it. This rearrangement joins TRBV6-2 or TRBV6-3 to TRBJ2-4, with 10 nucleotides matching TRBD1. The ends lost 8 bases at V and 9 bases at J; junction bases unmatched: 10. CDR1 is MNHEY and CDR2 is SVGEGT in the germline V gene. The CDR3 contains 14 residues. The covered CDR3 bases are TGTGCCAGCTCCTCCGGGACAGGGGTGACCATT. Encoded protein: CASSSGTGVTI. The whole CDR3 region reads CASSSGTGVTIQYF.